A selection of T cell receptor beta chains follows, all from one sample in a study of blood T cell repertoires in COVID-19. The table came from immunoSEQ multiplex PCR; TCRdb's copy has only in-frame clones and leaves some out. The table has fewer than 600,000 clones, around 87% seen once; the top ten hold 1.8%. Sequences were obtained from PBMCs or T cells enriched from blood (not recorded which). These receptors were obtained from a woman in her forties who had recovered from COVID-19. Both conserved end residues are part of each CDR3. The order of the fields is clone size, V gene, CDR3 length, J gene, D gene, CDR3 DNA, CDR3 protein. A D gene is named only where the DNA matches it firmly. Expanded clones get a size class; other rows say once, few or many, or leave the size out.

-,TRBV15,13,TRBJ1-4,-,TGTGCCACCAGCATCTCCGCTAATGAAAAACTGTTTTTT,CATSISANEKLFF
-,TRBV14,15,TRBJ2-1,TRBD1,TGTGCCAGCAGCCAAGGGACAGGGTGGTACAATGAGCAGTTCTTC,CASSQGTGWYNEQFF
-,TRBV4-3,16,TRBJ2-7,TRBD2,TGCGCCAGCAGCCAAGACTGGACTAGCGGGAGCCACGAGCAGTACTTC,CASSQDWTSGSHEQYF
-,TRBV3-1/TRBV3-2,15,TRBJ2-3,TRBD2,TGTGCCAGCAGCCAAGTCCGCGGGAGGACAGATACGCAGTATTTT,CASSQVRGRTDTQYF
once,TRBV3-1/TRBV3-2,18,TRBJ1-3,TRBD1,TGTGCCAGCAGCCAATATCATCTAAAAGGGGACAGGGGAAACACCATATATTTT,CASSQYHLKGDRGNTIYF
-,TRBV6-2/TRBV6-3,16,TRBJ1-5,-,TGTGCCAGCAGTTACCCCCAGGGGCCGGCCGATCAGCCCCAGCATTTT,CASSYPQGPADQPQHF
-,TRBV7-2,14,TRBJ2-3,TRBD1,TGTGCCAGCAGGGGGACAGGGGGCTTAGATACGCAGTATTTT,CASRGTGGLDTQYF
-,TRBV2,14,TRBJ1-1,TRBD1,TGTGCCAGCAGTGAGTGGACAGGGAGGCCTGAAGCTTTCTTT,CASSEWTGRPEAFF
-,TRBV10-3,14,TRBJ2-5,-,TGTGCCATCAGTGACAGGGTCCAGGGTGAGACCCAGTACTTC,CAISDRVQGETQYF
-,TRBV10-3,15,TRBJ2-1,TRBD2,TGTGCCATCAGTGACCACTCGCGGGAGGTCAATGAGCAGTTCTTC,CAISDHSREVNEQFF
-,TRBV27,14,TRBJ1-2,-,TGTGCCAGCAGTTGGGGCAGGGGAACCTATGGCTACACCTTC,CASSWGRGTYGYTF
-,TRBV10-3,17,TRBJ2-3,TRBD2,TGTGCCATCAGTGACACCGGGACTAGCGGGTTCACAGATACGCAGTATTTT,CAISDTGTSGFTDTQYF
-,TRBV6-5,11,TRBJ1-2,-,TGTGCCAGTAGGACAGTCGGCGGCTACACCTTC,CASRTVGGYTF
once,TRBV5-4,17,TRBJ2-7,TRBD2,TGTGCCAGCAGCCCTAGACTAGCGGGAAGGGGCCTCGACGAGCAGTACTTC,CASSPRLAGRGLDEQYF